The table lists the clone carrying this T cell receptor (beta chain) with a few counts. The record originates from a study of T cells in Graves' hyperthyroidism and ophthalmopathy. Trimming took 6 bases from V and 6 from J; bases not matched to a gene: 5. Germline V gives CDR1 SGHRS, CDR2 YFSETQ. CDR3 length equals 15 residues. The CDR3 regions of TCR beta were amplified from RNA transcripts. The HTBI set primed first-round TCR CDR3 RT-PCR. TCRdb redid the calling of the multiplex PCR reads with MiXCR, one entry per CDR3 protein. In the table there are a few hundred thousand distinct CDR3 sequences, approximately 15% of which are singletons.

The source of this sequence is a woman aged 25 to 39 with Graves' hyperthyroidism. This chain connects TRBV5-1 to TRBJ2-2; 13 nucleotides agree with TRBD2. The sample comprised blood. CDR3 in amino acids: CASTGLAGAPGELFF. The CDR3 region has the DNA TGCGCCAGCACCGGACTAGCGGGAGCTCCCGGGGAGCTGTTTTTT.